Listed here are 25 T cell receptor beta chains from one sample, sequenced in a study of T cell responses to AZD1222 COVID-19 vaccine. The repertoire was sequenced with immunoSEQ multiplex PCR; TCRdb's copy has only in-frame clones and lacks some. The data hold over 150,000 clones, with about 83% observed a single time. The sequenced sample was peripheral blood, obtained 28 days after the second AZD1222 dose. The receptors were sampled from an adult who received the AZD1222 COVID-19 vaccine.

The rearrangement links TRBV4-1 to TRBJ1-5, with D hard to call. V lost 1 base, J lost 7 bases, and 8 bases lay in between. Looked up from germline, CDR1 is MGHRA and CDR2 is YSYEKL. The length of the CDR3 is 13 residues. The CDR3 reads CASSQVYGQPQHF. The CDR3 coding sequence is TGCGCCAGCAGCCAAGTTTACGGCCAGCCCCAGCATTTT.

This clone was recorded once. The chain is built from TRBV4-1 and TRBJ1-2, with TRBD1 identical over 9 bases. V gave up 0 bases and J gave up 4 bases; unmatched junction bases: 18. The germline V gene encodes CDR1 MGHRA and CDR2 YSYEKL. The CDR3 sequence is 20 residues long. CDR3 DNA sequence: TGCGCCAGCAGCCAAGATATCCCCCCATGGGACAGGGTGGGGAGCTATGGCTACACCTTC. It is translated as CASSQDIPPWDRVGSYGYTF.

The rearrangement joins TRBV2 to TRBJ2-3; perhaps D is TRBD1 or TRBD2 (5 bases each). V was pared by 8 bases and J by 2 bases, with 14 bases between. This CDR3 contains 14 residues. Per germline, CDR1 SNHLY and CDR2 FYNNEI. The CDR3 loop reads CASALLGVTDTQYF. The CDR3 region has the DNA TGTGCCAGCGCCCTACTAGGGGTCACAGATACGCAGTATTTT.

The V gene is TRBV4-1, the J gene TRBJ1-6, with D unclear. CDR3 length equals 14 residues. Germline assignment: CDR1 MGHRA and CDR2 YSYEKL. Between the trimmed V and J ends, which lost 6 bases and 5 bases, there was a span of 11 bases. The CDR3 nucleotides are TGCGCCAGCAGTCCCCCCGGGGATAATTCACCCCTCCACTTT. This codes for CASSPPGDNSPLHF.

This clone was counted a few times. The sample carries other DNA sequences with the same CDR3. CDR3 protein: CASSAGTAYGYTF. Here the CDR3 DNA reads TGTGCCAGCAGCGCCGGGACAGCATATGGCTACACCTTC. The chain combines TRBV25-1 with TRBJ1-2; 7 bases are shared with TRBD1. The germline CDR1 and CDR2 sequences are MGHDK and SYGVNS. The CDR3 is 13 residues long. The ends lost 6 bases at V and 5 bases at J; junction bases unmatched: 6.

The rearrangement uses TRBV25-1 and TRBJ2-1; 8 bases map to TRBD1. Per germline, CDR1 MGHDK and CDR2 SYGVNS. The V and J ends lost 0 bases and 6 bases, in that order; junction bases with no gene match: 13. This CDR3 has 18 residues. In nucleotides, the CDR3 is TGTGCCAGCAGTGAATATTTCCCGGACAGGGTGCTAGGCAATGAGCAGTTCTTC. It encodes CASSEYFPDRVLGNEQFF. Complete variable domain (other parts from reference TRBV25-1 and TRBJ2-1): EADIYQTPRYLVIGTGKKITLECSQTMGHDKMYWYQQDPGMELHLIHYSYGVNSTEKGDLSSESTVSRIRTEHFPLTLESARPSHTSQYLCASSEYFPDRVLGNEQFFGPGTRLTVL.

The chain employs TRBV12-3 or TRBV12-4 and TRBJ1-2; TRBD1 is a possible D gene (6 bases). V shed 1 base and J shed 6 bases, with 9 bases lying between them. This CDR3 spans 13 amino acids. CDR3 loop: CASSLGDIDGYTF. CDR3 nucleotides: TGTGCCAGCAGTTTAGGGGACATCGATGGCTACACCTTC.

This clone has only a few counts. CDR3 loop: CASHLSNSGNTIYF. CDR3 nucleotide sequence: TGTGCCTCACACCTATCAAACTCTGGAAACACCATATATTTT. The chain combines TRBV30 with TRBJ1-3; D gene ambiguous. V shed 7 bases and J shed 0 bases, with 13 bases lying between them. There are 14 residues in the CDR3. Per the germline V gene, CDR1 is GTSNPN and CDR2 is SVGIG (reference sequence).

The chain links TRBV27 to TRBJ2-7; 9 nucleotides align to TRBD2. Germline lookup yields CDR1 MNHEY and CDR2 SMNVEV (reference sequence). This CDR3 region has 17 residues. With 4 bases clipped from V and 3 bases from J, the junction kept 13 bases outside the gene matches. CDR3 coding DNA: TGTGCCAGCAGTTCTATAGCGGGGGCCACGTCTAACTACGAGCAGTACTTC. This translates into CASSSIAGATSNYEQYF.

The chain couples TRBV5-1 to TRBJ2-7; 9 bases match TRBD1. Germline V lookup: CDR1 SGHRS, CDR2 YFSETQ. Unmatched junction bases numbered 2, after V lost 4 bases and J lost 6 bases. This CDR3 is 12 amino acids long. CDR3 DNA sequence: TGCGCCAGCAGCGTGGACAGGGGCGAGCAGTACTTC. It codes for CASSVDRGEQYF.

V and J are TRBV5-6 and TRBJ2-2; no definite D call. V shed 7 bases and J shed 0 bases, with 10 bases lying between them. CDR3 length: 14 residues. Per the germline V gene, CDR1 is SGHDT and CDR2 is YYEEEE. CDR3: CASFTGANTGELFF. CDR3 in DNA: TGTGCCAGCTTTACGGGCGCGAACACCGGGGAGCTGTTTTTT. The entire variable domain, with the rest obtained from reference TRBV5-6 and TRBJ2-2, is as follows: DAGVTQSPTHLIKTRGQQVTLRCSPKSGHDTVSWYQQALGQGPQFIFQYYEEEERQRGNFPDRFSGHQFPNYSSELNVNALLLGDSALYLCASFTGANTGELFFGEGSRLTVL.

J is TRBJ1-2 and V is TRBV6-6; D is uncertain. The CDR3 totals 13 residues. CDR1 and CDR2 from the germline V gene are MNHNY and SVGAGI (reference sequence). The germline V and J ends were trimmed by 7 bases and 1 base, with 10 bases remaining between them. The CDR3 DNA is TGTGCCAGCAATGCAGGCTATAACTATGGCTACACCTTC. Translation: CASNAGYNYGYTF.

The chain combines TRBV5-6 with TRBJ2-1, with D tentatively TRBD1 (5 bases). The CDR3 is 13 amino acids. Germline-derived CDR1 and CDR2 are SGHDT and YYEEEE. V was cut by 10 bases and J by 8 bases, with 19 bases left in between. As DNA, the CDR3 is TGTGCCTACGTAGGGGAAACGGAGTATGAGCAGTTCTTC. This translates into CAYVGETEYEQFF.

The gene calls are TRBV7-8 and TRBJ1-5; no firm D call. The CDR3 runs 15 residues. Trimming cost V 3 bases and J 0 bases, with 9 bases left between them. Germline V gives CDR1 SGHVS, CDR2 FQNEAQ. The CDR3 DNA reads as TGTGCCAGCAGCTTCTCCCAATCTAGCAATCAGCCCCAGCATTTT. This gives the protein CASSFSQSSNQPQHF.

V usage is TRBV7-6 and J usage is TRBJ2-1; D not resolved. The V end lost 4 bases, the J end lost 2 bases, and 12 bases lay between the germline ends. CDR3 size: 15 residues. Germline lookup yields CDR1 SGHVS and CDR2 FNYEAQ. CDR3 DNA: TGTGCCAGCAGCTCTGGGCCGGGTCCCTACAATGAGCAGTTCTTC. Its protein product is CASSSGPGPYNEQFF.

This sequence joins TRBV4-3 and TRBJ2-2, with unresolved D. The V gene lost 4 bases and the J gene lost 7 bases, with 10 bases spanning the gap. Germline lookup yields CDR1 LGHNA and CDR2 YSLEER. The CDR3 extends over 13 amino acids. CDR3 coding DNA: TGCGCCAGCAGCCCTCTTTCGGTCGGGGAGCTGTTTTTT. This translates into CASSPLSVGELFF.

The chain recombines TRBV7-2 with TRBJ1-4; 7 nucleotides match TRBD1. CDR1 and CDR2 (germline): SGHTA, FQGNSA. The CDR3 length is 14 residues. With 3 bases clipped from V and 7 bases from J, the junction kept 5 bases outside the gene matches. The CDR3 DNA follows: TGTGCCAGCAGCTTGGGCAGGGGGATTGAAAAACTGTTTTTT. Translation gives CASSLGRGIEKLFF.

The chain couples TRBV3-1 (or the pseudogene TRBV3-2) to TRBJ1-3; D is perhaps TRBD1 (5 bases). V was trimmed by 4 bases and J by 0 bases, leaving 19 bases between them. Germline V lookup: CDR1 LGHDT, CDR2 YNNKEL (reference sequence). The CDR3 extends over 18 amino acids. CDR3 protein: CASSPRGTDLYSGNTIYF. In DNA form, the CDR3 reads TGTGCCAGCAGCCCCCGGGGGACCGATCTTTACTCTGGAAACACCATATATTTT.

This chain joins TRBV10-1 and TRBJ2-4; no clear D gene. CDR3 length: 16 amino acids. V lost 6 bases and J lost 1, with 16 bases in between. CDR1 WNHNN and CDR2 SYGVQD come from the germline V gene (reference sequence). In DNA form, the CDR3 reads TGCGCCAGCAGGCTGTGGATGGTGGGGGCCAAAAACATTCAGTACTTC. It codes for CASRLWMVGAKNIQYF.

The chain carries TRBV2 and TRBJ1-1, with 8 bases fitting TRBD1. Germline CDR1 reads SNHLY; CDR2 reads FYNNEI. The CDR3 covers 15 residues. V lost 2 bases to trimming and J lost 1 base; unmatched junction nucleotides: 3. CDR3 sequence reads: CASSERTGRNTEAFF. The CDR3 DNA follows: TGTGCCAGCAGTGAAAGGACAGGGAGGAACACTGAAGCTTTCTTT.

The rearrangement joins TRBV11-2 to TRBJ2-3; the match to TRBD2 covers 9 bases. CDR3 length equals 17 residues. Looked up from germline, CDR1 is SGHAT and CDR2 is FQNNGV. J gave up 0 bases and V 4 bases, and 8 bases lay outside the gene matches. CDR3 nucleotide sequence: TGTGCCAGCAGCTCCTTCGGAGCGGGGGGTAGCACAGATACGCAGTATTTT. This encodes CASSSFGAGGSTDTQYF. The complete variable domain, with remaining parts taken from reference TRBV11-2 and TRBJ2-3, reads EAGVAQSPRYKIIEKRQSVAFWCNPISGHATLYWYQQILGQGPKLLIQFQNNGVVDDSQLPKDRFSAERLKGVDSTLKIQPAKLEDSAVYLCASSSFGAGGSTDTQYFGPGTRLTVL.

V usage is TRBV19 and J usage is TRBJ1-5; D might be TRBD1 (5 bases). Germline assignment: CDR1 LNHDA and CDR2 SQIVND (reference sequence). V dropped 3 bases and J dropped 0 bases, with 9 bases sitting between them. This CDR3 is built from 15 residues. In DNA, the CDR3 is TGTGCCAGTAGTATGGGGGGGATTAGCAATCAGCCCCAGCATTTT. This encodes CASSMGGISNQPQHF.

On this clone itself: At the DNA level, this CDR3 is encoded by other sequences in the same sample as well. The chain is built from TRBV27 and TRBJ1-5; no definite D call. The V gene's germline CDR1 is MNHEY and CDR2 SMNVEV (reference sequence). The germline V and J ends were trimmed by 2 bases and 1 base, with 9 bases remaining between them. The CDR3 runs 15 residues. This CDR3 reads CASSLGGFSNQPQHF. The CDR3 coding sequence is TGTGCCAGCAGTTTAGGAGGGTTCAGCAATCAGCCCCAGCATTTT.

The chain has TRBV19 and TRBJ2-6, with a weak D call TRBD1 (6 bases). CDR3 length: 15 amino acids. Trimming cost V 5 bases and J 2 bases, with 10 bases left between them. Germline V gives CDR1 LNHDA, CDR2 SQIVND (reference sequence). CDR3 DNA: TGTGCCAGTAGTTTCGACAGGCCTGGGGCCAACGTCCTGACTTTC. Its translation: CASSFDRPGANVLTF.

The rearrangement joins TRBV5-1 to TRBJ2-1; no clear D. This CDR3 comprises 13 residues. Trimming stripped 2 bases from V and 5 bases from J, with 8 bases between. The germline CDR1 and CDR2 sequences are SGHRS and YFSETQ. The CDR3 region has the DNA TGCGCCAGCAGCTTATCAGTACACAATGAGCAGTTCTTC. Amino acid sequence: CASSLSVHNEQFF.